Detailed here is one T cell receptor (beta chain). Its antigen is as yet unknown. This sample was included in a study of CD4 T cells in relation to SARS-CoV-2 and coronaviruses. Study in general: PBMCs were cultured with antigen for over nine days before TCR beta sequencing.

CD4+ T cells from unexposed donors were obtained before the COVID-19 pandemic (2011-2018). After approximately 10 days of culture, CD4+ T cells were isolated. CDR3 size: 15 residues. The V gene's germline CDR1 is SGHAT and CDR2 FQNNGV. Unmatched junction bases numbered 7, after V lost 5 bases and J lost 1 base. The protocol was immunoSEQ multiplex PCR, while the TCRdb copy is restricted to in-frame clones and leaves out a portion. The sample lists 25,000 to 35,000 clones; about three quarters were seen once. The sequence came from a human donor in good health. Sequenced input: CD4+ T cells from PBMCs, cultured in vitro. The rearrangement joins TRBV11-2 to TRBJ1-1, with 7 bases aligning to TRBD1. CDR3 sequence (DNA): TGTGCCAGCAGCCGCCCCGGGACAGAGAACACTGAAGCTTTCTTT. Translated: CASSRPGTENTEAFF.